Below, one TCR beta chain is given with its context. Its antigen is currently unknown. Trimming shortened V by 5 bases and J by 2 bases, and 22 bases separated the two germline ends. The germline V gene has CDR1 LGHNA and CDR2 YNFKEQ. The CDR3 length is 18 residues. Clones were read by immunoSEQ multiplex PCR, and TCRdb kept only the in-frame ones, dropping some. The sample has 200,000 to 250,000 clones, roughly 91% seen once. This specimen comes from a study of T cell responses to AZD1222 COVID-19 vaccine. Study outcomes and limitations: CD4 TCRs associated with vaccination spanned spike, dominating at 160-218 and 743-854. Repertoire samples came only from after the peak T cell response.

This receptor was taken from an adult in good health. This rearrangement joins TRBV4-2 to TRBJ1-5; the D gene is possibly TRBD1 (5 bases). Sample: peripheral blood, taken on day 0 of MenACWY control vaccination. CDR3 protein: CASSDRGVWGKGNQPQHF. The CDR3 DNA follows: TGTGCCAGCAGCGATCGTGGTGTGTGGGGGAAAGGCAATCAGCCCCAGCATTTT.